One and the same sample provided the 23 T cell receptor beta chains below, sequenced in a study of cytomegalovirus exposure and HLA in healthy donors. The PCR was carried out with 60 Vbeta primers and 13 Jbeta primers. The data were produced by immunoSEQ multiplex PCR, yet TCRdb's version contains in-frame clones alone and is incomplete. The data contain 100,000 to 150,000 clones, 75% to 85% of them singletons. The material sequenced was PBMCs. These receptors originate from a man aged 30-40 years in good health and CMV-seropositive.

J is TRBJ1-2 and V is TRBV29-1; TRBD1 matches at 7 bases. The V gene end was trimmed by 0 bases and the J gene end by 8 bases; junction bases not matched to a gene: 12. The CDR3 loop spans 15 amino acids. Looked up from germline, CDR1 is SQVTM and CDR2 is ANQGSEA. In DNA form, the CDR3 reads TGCAGCGTTGAAGATAGGGCAGGGGGAACTCGGGGCTACACCTTC. This sequence encodes CSVEDRAGGTRGYTF.

The chain has TRBV2 and TRBJ2-1; TRBD2 matches at 7 bases. The germline CDR1 and CDR2 sequences are SNHLY and FYNNEI. J was trimmed by 0 bases and V by 6 bases; bases with no gene match: 8. This CDR3 is 16 amino acids long. CDR3 sequence reads: CASSRGSRLSYNEQFF. DNA of the CDR3: TGTGCCAGCAGCCGCGGGAGTAGGCTCTCCTACAATGAGCAGTTCTTC.

The gene calls are TRBV30 and TRBJ2-2; TRBD1 agrees at 7 bases. CDR3 size: 14 residues. Trimming took 8 bases from V and 4 from J; bases not matched to a gene: 10. Germline assignment: CDR1 GTSNPN and CDR2 SVGIG (reference sequence). CDR3 amino acids: CAGRRDSGTGELFF. The CDR3 region has the DNA TGTGCCGGCCGAAGGGACAGCGGCACCGGGGAGCTGTTTTTT.

The CDR3 reads CASRKGVEQFF. The CDR3 DNA reads as TGTGCCAGCAGGAAAGGGGTTGAGCAGTTCTTC. V is TRBV6-4 and J is TRBJ2-1; D might be TRBD1 (5 bases). Between the trimmed V and J ends, which lost 6 bases and 9 bases, there was a span of 9 bases. Germline CDR1 MRHNA, CDR2 SNTAGT. The CDR3 spans 11 residues.

V and J are TRBV2 and TRBJ2-3; 13 bases agree with TRBD2. Germline CDR1 SNHLY, CDR2 FYNNEI. This CDR3 has 16 residues. V trimming: 6 bases; J trimming: 6 bases; junction bases outside the gene matches: 9. CDR3 DNA: TGTGCCAGCAGCGGGACTAGCGGGGAGGATGGGGATACGCAGTATTTT. Its translation: CASSGTSGEDGDTQYF.

This clone was observed a few times. The gene calls are TRBV30 and TRBJ2-7; 7 bases are a match to TRBD2. V trimming: 2 bases; J trimming: 5 bases; junction bases outside the gene matches: 6. There are 13 residues in the CDR3. Germline loops: CDR1 GTSNPN, CDR2 SVGIG (reference sequence). The CDR3 reads CAWSFGGRNEQYF. The CDR3 DNA follows: TGTGCCTGGAGTTTCGGGGGGAGGAACGAGCAGTACTTC.

The chain joins TRBV27 to TRBJ1-1; D is undetermined. V dropped 4 bases and J dropped 1 base, with 4 bases sitting between them. The CDR3 loop spans 12 amino acids. CDR1 and CDR2 from the germline V gene are MNHEY and SMNVEV (reference sequence). Here the CDR3 reads CASSSENTEAFF. CDR3 nucleotides: TGTGCCAGCAGTTCAGAGAACACTGAAGCTTTCTTT.

The chain carries TRBV27 and TRBJ1-2; D gene uncertain. V lost 0 bases to trimming and J lost 6 bases, with 11 bases between them. Germline V gene lookup returns CDR1 MNHEY and CDR2 SMNVEV (reference sequence). The CDR3 is 14 amino acids. The CDR3 loop is CASSLSVRGDGYTF. CDR3 nucleotides: TGTGCCAGCAGTTTATCGGTCCGGGGAGATGGCTACACCTTC.

This chain links TRBV21-1 with TRBJ1-5. TRBV21-1 is an annotated pseudogene. The CDR3 consists of 16 residues. The CDR3 spells CASSPRRRRAPWPQHF. Here the CDR3 DNA reads TGTGCCAGCAGCCCGAGGCGGAGGCGGGCACCCTGGCCCCAGCATTTT.

This chain joins TRBV7-2 and TRBJ2-3, with 7 bases that match TRBD2. V lost 8 bases, J lost 3 bases, and 11 bases stayed unmatched. The CDR3 is made up of 15 amino acids. Germline assignment: CDR1 SGHTA and CDR2 FQGNSA. CDR3 sequence: CASSLGLGRTDTQYF. The CDR3, as DNA: TGTGCCAGCTCTCTCGGACTAGGAAGGACAGATACGCAGTATTTT.

With regard to this clone: This sample also contains other DNA sequences that code for the same CDR3. V is TRBV5-1 and J is TRBJ1-5; a possible D gene is TRBD1 (5 bases). The V end was cut by 0 bases, the J end by 1 base, with 5 bases between. Germline CDR1 reads SGHRS; CDR2 reads YFSETQ. The length of the CDR3 is 14 residues. CDR3 in amino acids: CASSLEGSNQPQHF. In nucleotides, the CDR3 is TGCGCCAGCAGCTTGGAGGGGAGCAATCAGCCCCAGCATTTT.

The rearrangement joins TRBV6-1 to TRBJ2-7; D remains unclear. Germline CDR1 MNHNS, CDR2 SASEGT. Trimming took 6 bases from V and 4 from J, leaving 10 bases between them. The CDR3 covers 12 residues. CDR3 amino acids: CASRETVYEQYF. CDR3 in DNA: TGTGCCAGCAGAGAAACAGTTTACGAGCAGTACTTC.

This clone was seen only once. The chain uses TRBV5-6 and TRBJ1-5; D perhaps matches TRBD1 (5 bases). The germline CDR1 and CDR2 sequences are SGHDT and YYEEEE. Trimming stripped 3 bases from V and 4 bases from J, with 8 bases between. The CDR3 is 13 residues long. The CDR3 DNA sequence: TGTGCCAGCAGCTGGGGGGGGAATCAGCCCCAGCATTTT. Translated: CASSWGGNQPQHF.

The V gene is TRBV29-1, the J gene TRBJ2-3; D is uncertain. V lost 6 bases to trimming and J lost 6 bases, with 7 bases between them. Germline V gene sequence: CDR1 SQVTM, CDR2 ANQGSEA. This CDR3 spans 10 amino acids. The CDR3 reads CSVFMDTQYF. The CDR3 DNA follows: TGCAGCGTCTTTATGGATACGCAGTATTTT.

The chain recombines TRBV28 with TRBJ2-5; 8 bases are a match to TRBD2. The J call may be faulty, since TRBJ2-7 better matches the DNA end. The CDR3 has 14 residues. Germline assignment: CDR1 MDHEN and CDR2 SYDVKM. The CDR3 sequence is CASSFPGGGYEQYF. The CDR3 nucleotides are TGTGCCAGCAGTTTTCCCGGGGGGGGCTACGAGCAGTACTTC.

The chain recombines TRBV1 with TRBJ2-5; TRBD1, the table's D call, lacks a check against the DNA. The J call may be wrong; the DNA end is better matched by TRBJ2-7. TRBV1 is designated a pseudogene. The CDR3 runs to 16 residues. This chain's CDR3 is CTSSQVSDRGPYEQYF. The CDR3 DNA sequence: TGCACCAGCAGCCAAGTGTCGGACAGGGGTCCCTACGAGCAGTACTTC.

The chain recombines TRBV2 with TRBJ1-2; 9 positions agree with TRBD1. CDR1 is SNHLY and CDR2 is FYNNEI in the germline V gene. V was clipped by 1 base and J by 4 bases; unmatched bases: 4. The CDR3 consists of 15 residues. The CDR3 is CASSEDRGPIYGYTF. The DNA of the CDR3 is TGTGCCAGCAGTGAAGACAGGGGGCCGATCTATGGCTACACCTTC.

The rearrangement joins TRBV13 to TRBJ1-2, with 11 nucleotides matching TRBD1. There are 14 residues in the CDR3. The trim removed 5 bases at V and 5 bases at J, leaving 4 bases unmatched. The germline V gene encodes CDR1 PRHDT and CDR2 FYEKMQ (reference sequence). The CDR3 DNA sequence: TGTGCCAGCAGCCCCGGGACAGGGGGGTATGGCTACACCTTC. Translated, it gives CASSPGTGGYGYTF.

This clone occurred a few times. The chain links TRBV10-3 to TRBJ2-7, with TRBD2 matching over 9 bases. This CDR3 is built from 15 residues. Germline CDR1 is ENHRY and CDR2 is SYGVKD. With 8 bases clipped from V and 3 bases from J, the junction kept 11 bases outside the gene matches. The CDR3 sequence is CAIQTAGGTDYEQYF. The CDR3 DNA follows: TGTGCCATCCAAACCGCGGGGGGGACGGACTACGAGCAGTACTTC.

This rearrangement joins TRBV28 to TRBJ1-6, with D perhaps matching TRBD1 (6 bases). Trimming took off 3 bases at V and 5 bases at J, with 17 bases between the two ends. CDR1 MDHEN and CDR2 SYDVKM come from the germline V gene. CDR3 size: 17 residues. The CDR3 nucleotides are TGTGCCAGCAGTTTGAAGGCGCGGGGGGCAAATAATTCACCCCTCCACTTT. Translated: CASSLKARGANNSPLHF. Based on the CDR3 plus reference TRBV28 and TRBJ1-6, the full variable domain is DVKVTQSSRYLVKRTGEKVFLECVQDMDHENMFWYRQDPGLGLRLIYFSYDVKMKEKGDIPEGYSVSREKKERFSLILESASTNQTSMYLCASSLKARGANNSPLHFGNGTRLTVT.

The V gene is TRBV6-1, the J gene TRBJ1-1; D not resolved. V lost 1 base and J lost 1, with 7 bases in between. Per the germline V gene, CDR1 is MNHNS and CDR2 is SASEGT. This CDR3 is built from 14 residues. The CDR3, as DNA: TGTGCCAGCAGTGAAGGGCCCCGGAACACTGAAGCTTTCTTT. It is translated as CASSEGPRNTEAFF.

This clone has more than one count but fewer than ten. The genes are TRBV28 and TRBJ1-5; possible D gene TRBD1, 6 bases. Deletions cut 7 bases from V and 1 base from J, with 14 bases between. The CDR3 is made up of 15 amino acids. CDR1 is MDHEN and CDR2 is SYDVKM in the germline V gene. The CDR3 coding sequence is TGTGCCAGCACCGGAGGACAGATGAGCAATCAGCCCCAGCATTTT. This translates into CASTGGQMSNQPQHF.

V is TRBV6-4 and J is TRBJ1-6; the D gene is possibly TRBD1 (6 bases). This CDR3 has 16 residues. Per germline, CDR1 MRHNA and CDR2 SNTAGT. V gave up 7 bases and J gave up 4 bases, with 17 bases separating them. The DNA for the CDR3 is TGTGCCAGCACAGGGGCCCGTATCTCTTATAATTCACCCCTCCACTTT. The encoded protein is CASTGARISYNSPLHF.